These 28 T cell receptor beta chains were sequenced from one sample in a study of T cells in Graves' hyperthyroidism and ophthalmopathy. Amplification targeted TCR beta CDR3 regions from RNA transcripts. A set of HTBI primers served as the primers for a first-round RT-PCR of the TCR CDR3. TCRdb analysed the multiplex PCR reads with MiXCR anew, one entry per CDR3 protein. The sample includes around 350,000 distinct CDR3 sequences, just under 25% of them seen just once. Sequencing used blood. The receptors here all came from a man aged 50 to 60 with Graves' hyperthyroidism.

The genes are TRBV11-3 and TRBJ1-3, with D possibly being TRBD1 (5 bases). The V and J ends lost 4 bases and 6 bases respectively, with 13 bases between them. This CDR3 has 14 amino acids. Per the germline V gene, CDR1 is SGHNT and CDR2 is YENEEA. The CDR3 here is CASSSHGTANTIYF. CDR3 in DNA: TGTGCCAGCAGCTCACACGGGACCGCAAACACCATATATTTT.

The gene calls are TRBV18 and TRBJ2-7; no reliable D call. Trimming shortened V by 3 bases and J by 3 bases, and 15 bases separated the two germline ends. This CDR3 comprises 15 residues. Germline V gene lookup returns CDR1 KGHSH and CDR2 LQKENI. This CDR3 is CASSPGPTNLYEQYF. In nucleotides, the CDR3 is TGTGCCAGCTCACCCGGGCCAACAAATCTCTACGAGCAGTACTTC.

This clonotype was recorded many times. The V gene is TRBV2, the J gene TRBJ1-5, with a tentative D call TRBD1 (6 bases). The V gene's germline CDR1 is SNHLY and CDR2 FYNNEI. The CDR3 contains 14 residues. Trimming left V 0 bases short and J 5 bases short, with 8 bases between. The CDR3 spells CASSEATGYQPQHF. In DNA form, the CDR3 reads TGTGCCAGCAGTGAAGCAACAGGGTATCAGCCCCAGCATTTT.

V is TRBV5-1 and J is TRBJ2-7, with D perhaps matching TRBD1 (6 bases). The germline CDR1 and CDR2 sequences are SGHRS and YFSETQ. V lost 5 bases and J lost 0, with 9 bases in between. The length of the CDR3 is 13 residues. CDR3: CASSWDTSYEQYF. The CDR3 DNA sequence: TGCGCCAGCAGTTGGGACACCTCCTACGAGCAGTACTTC.

This clonotype has a handful of counts. This chain links TRBV11-2 with TRBJ1-1; D remains unclear. Germline loops: CDR1 SGHAT, CDR2 FQNNGV. The CDR3 has 14 amino acids. V was pared by 1 base and J by 2 bases, with 8 bases between. CDR3 bases: TGTGCCAGCAGCTTAGTGTCACCTAACACTGAAGCTTTCTTT. It specifies CASSLVSPNTEAFF.

This chain joins TRBV2 and TRBJ2-6; 12 positions agree with TRBD1. V lost 11 bases to trimming and J lost 1 base; unmatched junction nucleotides: 6. From germline, CDR1 is SNHLY and CDR2 FYNNEI. CDR3 length equals 16 residues. Written as DNA, the CDR3 is TGTGCCGGAGGGGACAGGGGGCTTTCTGGGGCCAACGTCCTGACTTTC. Translated, it gives CAGGDRGLSGANVLTF.

This clonotype was detected only a few times. The chain has TRBV5-1 and TRBJ2-7; D ambiguous. The CDR3 consists of 13 residues. Trimming shortened V by 7 bases and J by 6 bases, and 17 bases separated the two germline ends. Germline CDR1 and CDR2: SGHRS and YFSETQ. CDR3 protein: CASPYSEAVEQYF. CDR3 sequence (DNA): TGCGCCAGCCCTTATTCCGAGGCTGTCGAGCAGTACTTC.

The chain recombines TRBV18 with TRBJ1-6; TRBD1 aligns across 8 bases. The CDR3 covers 16 residues. The trim removed 3 bases at V and 5 bases at J, leaving 6 bases unmatched. From germline, CDR1 is KGHSH and CDR2 LQKENI. CDR3 nucleotides: TGTGCCAGCTCACCCCAGGGGGCGCAGAATAATTCACCCCTCCACTTT. Protein: CASSPQGAQNNSPLHF.

A remark on this clonotype: Sequence at one end of the junction differs from germline and may be a read error. The rearrangement uses TRBV6-5 and TRBJ1-4, with D possibly being TRBD1 (5 bases). The CDR3 is made up of 14 amino acids. Germline V gene lookup returns CDR1 MNHEY and CDR2 SVGAGI. The CDR3 DNA is TGTGCCAGCAATTACCGGGGGGGAGGTGAAAAACTGTTTTTT. Protein product: CASNYRGGGEKLFF.

V is TRBV7-9 and J is TRBJ2-7; D is uncertain. V was pared by 5 bases and J by 3 bases, with 11 bases between. There are 13 residues in the CDR3. The germline CDR1 and CDR2 sequences are SEHNR and FQNEAQ (reference sequence). The CDR3 spells CASSRPPRYEQYF. In DNA, the CDR3 is TGTGCCAGCAGCCGACCACCCCGCTACGAGCAGTACTTC.

V and J are TRBV7-2 and TRBJ2-3, with no clear D. V lost 4 bases, J lost 7 bases, and 9 bases lay in between. Germline assignment: CDR1 SGHTA and CDR2 FQGNSA. The CDR3 is made up of 12 amino acids. CDR3 in amino acids: CASSSARNTQYF. In DNA form, the CDR3 reads TGTGCCAGCAGCTCAGCTAGGAATACGCAGTATTTT. The whole variable domain, filled in from reference TRBV7-2 and TRBJ2-3, reads GAGVSQSPSNKVTEKGKDVELRCDPISGHTALYWYRQSLGQGLEFLIYFQGNSAPDKSGLPSDRFSAERTGGSVSTLTIQRTQQEDSAVYLCASSSARNTQYFGPGTRLTVL.

This chain uses TRBV2 with TRBJ2-2, with D possibly being TRBD1 (5 bases). This CDR3 contains 15 residues. The V end was cut by 3 bases, the J end by 7 bases, with 15 bases between. CDR1 and CDR2 (germline): SNHLY, FYNNEI. Here the CDR3 reads CASSEIQGFVGELFF. CDR3 sequence (DNA): TGTGCCAGCAGTGAGATTCAGGGATTTGTCGGGGAGCTGTTTTTT.

The chain uses TRBV11-3 and TRBJ2-7; D not resolved. The CDR3 extends over 13 amino acids. Trimming removed 5 bases from V and 4 bases from J, with 12 bases in between. Germline V gene lookup returns CDR1 SGHNT and CDR2 YENEEA. The CDR3 loop reads CASSQDNGYEQYF. The CDR3 region has the DNA TGTGCCAGCAGCCAAGACAACGGATACGAGCAGTACTTC.

In this sample, this clonotype turned up a few times. The chain has TRBV5-5 and TRBJ2-5, with D possibly matching TRBD2 (6 bases). The V gene's germline CDR1 is SGHKS and CDR2 YYEKEE (reference sequence). The CDR3 has 13 amino acids. The V end lost 5 bases, the J end lost 4 bases, and 12 bases lay between the germline ends. The CDR3 protein is CASSHQGGETQYF. The CDR3 DNA sequence: TGTGCCAGCAGTCACCAGGGAGGAGAGACCCAGTACTTC. Using reference TRBV5-5 and TRBJ2-5 for the parts outside the CDR3, the full variable domain is DAGVTQSPTHLIKTRGQQVTLRCSPISGHKSVSWYQQVLGQGPQFIFQYYEKEERGRGNFPDRFSARQFPNYSSELNVNALLLGDSALYLCASSHQGGETQYFGPGTRLLVL.

This clonotype came up many times. V gene TRBV7-2 combines with J gene TRBJ2-1, with D maybe TRBD2 (6 bases). The germline V gene has CDR1 SGHTA and CDR2 FQGNSA. This CDR3 contains 15 residues. The ends were cut back, 2 bases at V and 8 bases at J, with 16 bases in the middle. The CDR3 DNA follows: TGTGCCAGCAGCTTAAGTCGACTAGACGCCGATGAGCAGTTCTTC. Residues: CASSLSRLDADEQFF. Complete variable domain (other parts from reference TRBV7-2 and TRBJ2-1): GAGVSQSPSNKVTEKGKDVELRCDPISGHTALYWYRQSLGQGLEFLIYFQGNSAPDKSGLPSDRFSAERTGGSVSTLTIQRTQQEDSAVYLCASSLSRLDADEQFFGPGTRLTVL.

The chain is built from TRBV6-1 and TRBJ1-5; tentative D call: TRBD1 (5 bases). The CDR3 has 15 amino acids. V lost 2 bases and J 2 bases, leaving 10 bases between the germline ends. Germline CDR1 reads MNHNS; CDR2 reads SASEGT. The CDR3 DNA reads as TGTGCCAGCAGTGAATTGGGGCCAGGCAATCAGCCCCAGCATTTT. Translated, it gives CASSELGPGNQPQHF.

The CDR3 sequence: CASSDFYGYTF. The CDR3 DNA sequence: TGTGCCAGCAGTGACTTCTATGGCTACACCTTC. The V gene is TRBV6-4, the J gene TRBJ1-2; no reliable D call. This CDR3 has 11 amino acids. V was cut by 1 base and J by 4 bases, with 1 base left in between. Germline values: CDR1 MRHNA, CDR2 SNTAGT.

The rearrangement links TRBV4-1 to TRBJ2-1; TRBD2 matches 9 bases. V gave up 4 bases and J gave up 8 bases; unmatched junction bases: 18. The CDR3 length is 18 residues. CDR1 and CDR2 from the germline V gene are MGHRA and YSYEKL. CDR3 sequence (DNA): TGCGCCAGCAGCCTTATGTATAAGGGGACTAGCAGAGTGGATGAGCAGTTCTTC. This sequence encodes CASSLMYKGTSRVDEQFF.

This chain uses TRBV10-2 with TRBJ2-1; TRBD2 agrees at 10 bases. V shed 2 bases, J shed 8 bases, and the junction held 12 bases outside the gene matches. Per the germline V gene, CDR1 is WSHSY and CDR2 is SAAADI. This CDR3 is 17 amino acids long. In DNA form, the CDR3 reads TGCGCCAGCAGTGAGGGTCTTGGGACTAGCGCCTTCTATGAGCAGTTCTTC. This encodes CASSEGLGTSAFYEQFF.

There are a few counts of this clonotype. The chain employs TRBV6-5 and TRBJ2-7; 9 bases map to TRBD1. The V gene's germline CDR1 is MNHEY and CDR2 SVGAGI. The ends lost 0 bases at V and 3 bases at J; junction bases unmatched: 3. This CDR3 is built from 15 residues. CDR3 sequence reads: CASSYSGTGLYEQYF. The DNA for the CDR3 is TGTGCCAGCAGTTACTCTGGGACAGGGCTCTACGAGCAGTACTTC.

This clonotype has just a few counts. CDR3 residues: CASSDRSEQPQHF. DNA for the CDR3: TGTGCCAGCAGTGACAGGAGTGAACAGCCCCAGCATTTT. The chain is built from TRBV28 and TRBJ1-5; weak D call: TRBD1 (6 bases). V dropped 5 bases and J dropped 7 bases, with 12 bases sitting between them. The CDR3 spans 13 residues. Germline values: CDR1 MDHEN, CDR2 SYDVKM.

This chain connects TRBV14 to TRBJ1-1, with 7 positions matching TRBD1. This CDR3 region has 13 residues. V dropped 6 bases and J dropped 7; count of bases not matched to a gene: 8. CDR1 SGHDN and CDR2 FVKESK come from the germline V gene. This CDR3 reads CASRSGTAYEAFF. The CDR3 region has the DNA TGTGCCAGCAGGTCCGGGACAGCCTATGAAGCTTTCTTT.

This clonotype appeared many times. The V and J genes are TRBV6-1 and TRBJ1-1; unclear D gene. The CDR3 extends over 13 amino acids. With 0 bases removed from V and 4 bases from J, the gap between germline ends came to 6 bases. Germline CDR1 is MNHNS and CDR2 is SASEGT. The CDR3 nucleotides read TGTGCCAGCAGTGAAGCGCCGGTCACTGAAGCTTTCTTT. Its translation is CASSEAPVTEAFF.

In regard to this clonotype: Being one base from a much bigger clone, this may be a read error. The J gene is TRBJ1-5, the V gene TRBV3-1; no reliable D call. CDR3 length: 15 amino acids. CDR1 is LGHDT and CDR2 is YNNKEL in the germline V gene (reference sequence). V was pared by 3 bases and J by 6 bases, with 15 bases between. The chain's CDR3 is CASSHGQDYGQPQHF. CDR3 nucleotides: TGTGCCAGCAGCCATGGGCAGGACTACGGTCAGCCCCAGCATTTT.

This clonotype occurred a few times. The chain uses TRBV4-1 and TRBJ1-2; D remains ambiguous. Germline assignment: CDR1 MGHRA and CDR2 YSYEKL. The CDR3 totals 16 residues. V was clipped by 4 bases and J by 2 bases, with 17 bases between them. The CDR3 bases are TGCGCCAGCAGCCTCATGATAGATCCCCGGAACTATGGCTACACCTTC. Protein: CASSLMIDPRNYGYTF.

This clonotype was seen only once. The rearrangement joins TRBV12-5 to TRBJ1-5; 8 bases match TRBD1. The germline CDR1 and CDR2 sequences are LGHNT and FRNRAP. The junction had 4 bases not matched to a gene; V was cut back by 6 bases and J by 0 bases. CDR3 length: 15 residues. CDR3 nucleotide sequence: TGTGCTAGTGGAGAAGGACAGGGTAGCAATCAGCCCCAGCATTTT. Protein product: CASGEGQGSNQPQHF.

The CDR3 spells CASSQGTSGRWEQYF. DNA of the CDR3: TGTGCCAGCAGCCAAGGGACTAGCGGGAGATGGGAGCAGTACTTC. The chain carries TRBV3-1 and TRBJ2-7, with 13 bases that match TRBD2. Per the germline V gene, CDR1 is LGHDT and CDR2 is YNNKEL (reference sequence). The CDR3 runs to 15 residues. The J segment lost 7 bases and the V segment lost 1 base, leaving 4 bases of the junction unmatched.

V gene TRBV20-1 combines with J gene TRBJ2-4; 14 bases map to TRBD2. Per the germline V gene, CDR1 is DFQATT and CDR2 is SNEGSKA (reference sequence). The CDR3 contains 16 residues. The V segment lost 5 bases and the J segment 8 bases; nucleotides outside the gene matches: 11. The CDR3 protein is CSAPTSGRAWGDIQYF. The CDR3 nucleotides are TGCAGTGCTCCGACTAGCGGGAGGGCGTGGGGGGACATTCAGTACTTC.